A single sample gave rise to the 24 T cell receptor beta chains below, sequenced in a study of shared clonotypes between healthy human individuals. Clones were read by immunoSEQ multiplex PCR, and TCRdb kept only the in-frame ones, dropping some. Among about 450,000 clones listed, around 75% were seen once. Source material: PBMCs. The source is a woman between 40 and 55 years old in good health. Some clones in this sample may be carry-over from other donors' samples.

The CDR3 DNA is TGTGCCAGCAGTTTAACGGGGACATCTGGCTACACCTTC. Protein sequence: CASSLTGTSGYTF. The chain employs TRBV6-5 and TRBJ1-2; maybe TRBD1 (6 bases). The CDR3 has 13 residues. The germline gives CDR1 MNHEY, CDR2 SVGAGI. Trimming removed 4 bases at V and 7 bases at J, with 13 bases between.

The rearrangement links TRBV28 to TRBJ1-1; D remains ambiguous. Trimming took off 8 bases at V and 8 bases at J, with 21 bases between the two ends. This CDR3 has 14 residues. The germline V gene has CDR1 MDHEN and CDR2 SYDVKM. Here the CDR3 reads CASGLRIIDGEAFF. As DNA, the CDR3 is TGTGCCAGCGGGTTAAGGATAATAGACGGCGAAGCTTTCTTT.

Comment on this clone: Other nucleotide sequences in the sample specify the same CDR3. V and J are TRBV28 and TRBJ1-2; 12 bases line up with TRBD1. The germline CDR1 and CDR2 sequences are MDHEN and SYDVKM. Trimming removed 5 bases from V and 6 bases from J; junction bases left unmatched: 4. This CDR3 has 14 residues. The CDR3 sequence is CASSPGQGADGYTF. DNA of the CDR3: TGTGCCAGCAGTCCGGGACAGGGGGCCGATGGCTACACCTTC.

This clone has a handful of counts. The chain links TRBV28 to TRBJ2-1; TRBD1 might be the D (6 bases). Deletions cut 5 bases from V and 7 bases from J, with 15 bases between. Germline CDR1 MDHEN, CDR2 SYDVKM. This CDR3 is built from 14 residues. The CDR3 coding sequence is TGTGCCAGCAGTCCCGCACTGGGGACAAATGAGCAGTTCTTC. As protein: CASSPALGTNEQFF.

The chain uses TRBV18 and TRBJ2-1; D gene uncertain. This CDR3 spans 14 amino acids. The ends were cut back, 4 bases at V and 4 bases at J, with 11 bases in the middle. Germline lookup yields CDR1 KGHSH and CDR2 LQKENI. CDR3 protein: CASSQPGRYNEQFF. CDR3 coding DNA: TGTGCCAGCTCACAACCCGGCCGATACAATGAGCAGTTCTTC.

V gene TRBV5-6 combines with J gene TRBJ1-3, with D uncertain. The CDR3 is made up of 14 amino acids. Germline V gene lookup returns CDR1 SGHDT and CDR2 YYEEEE. The V and J ends lost 2 bases and 10 bases respectively, with 16 bases between them. CDR3 bases: TGTGCCAGCAGCTTTCTCACTGGACTAGGAACCATATATTTT. Protein sequence: CASSFLTGLGTIYF.

The chain combines TRBV10-2 with TRBJ2-7, with D possibly TRBD2 on 5 matching bases. Germline V gene sequence: CDR1 WSHSY, CDR2 SAAADI. V was clipped by 1 base and J by 1 base, with 11 bases between them. The CDR3 spans 15 residues. The chain's CDR3 is CASSEFEGVSYEQYF. The CDR3 DNA follows: TGCGCCAGCAGTGAGTTTGAGGGAGTGTCCTACGAGCAGTACTTC.

This sequence joins TRBV7-9 and TRBJ2-5; 7 positions agree with TRBD2. This CDR3 contains 15 residues. Germline CDR1 reads SEHNR; CDR2 reads FQNEAQ (reference sequence). Losses at the gene ends were 3 bases for V and 5 bases for J; bases not matched to a gene: 9. This CDR3 is CASSFGGRGRETQYF. The DNA of the CDR3 is TGTGCCAGCAGCTTTGGTGGGAGGGGCCGGGAGACCCAGTACTTC.

V gene TRBV7-2 combines with J gene TRBJ2-3; TRBD2 agrees at 8 bases. The germline gives CDR1 SGHTA, CDR2 FQGNSA. The V and J ends lost 4 bases and 8 bases, in that order; junction bases with no gene match: 14. The CDR3 consists of 16 residues. In nucleotides, the CDR3 is TGTGCCAGCAGCTCCCGCGGTAGCGGGGTCCTTGGTACGCAGTATTTT. Protein: CASSSRGSGVLGTQYF. Using reference TRBV7-2 and TRBJ2-3 for the parts outside the CDR3, the full variable domain is GAGVSQSPSNKVTEKGKDVELRCDPISGHTALYWYRQSLGQGLEFLIYFQGNSAPDKSGLPSDRFSAERTGGSVSTLTIQRTQQEDSAVYLCASSSRGSGVLGTQYFGPGTRLTVL.

J is TRBJ2-7 and V is TRBV5-6; D call uncertain. Germline assignment: CDR1 SGHDT and CDR2 YYEEEE. Trimming removed 4 bases at V and 4 bases at J, with 12 bases between. CDR3 size: 13 residues. The CDR3 here is CASSARSQYEQYF. In nucleotides, the CDR3 is TGTGCCAGCAGCGCCCGGAGCCAATACGAGCAGTACTTC.

V and J are TRBV7-8 and TRBJ2-3; 9 nucleotides agree with TRBD2. The CDR3 is made up of 18 amino acids. V lost 1 base and J lost 3; bases outside the gene matches: 11. Germline-derived CDR1 and CDR2 are SGHVS and FQNEAQ. The CDR3 DNA reads as TGTGCCAGCAGCTTAGATATTAGCGGGAGAGAGAGGACAGATACGCAGTATTTT. It translates to CASSLDISGRERTDTQYF.

CDR3 bases: TGTGCCAGCAGCTTACAGGGGGCCCGCTACGAGCAGTACTTC. Its protein is CASSLQGARYEQYF. V gene TRBV5-4 combines with J gene TRBJ2-7; 9 nucleotides line up with TRBD1. Germline lookup yields CDR1 SGHNT and CDR2 YYREEE (reference sequence). After removal of 2 bases from V and 3 bases from J, the junction contained 3 bases not matched to a gene. The length of the CDR3 is 14 residues.

CDR3 DNA: TGTGCCAGCAGTTACGGGACAACAGATACGCAGTATTTT. Amino acid sequence: CASSYGTTDTQYF. The rearrangement joins TRBV6-5 to TRBJ2-3, with D perhaps matching TRBD1 (6 bases). The germline V gene encodes CDR1 MNHEY and CDR2 SVGAGI. V lost 2 bases, J lost 3 bases, and 6 bases lay in between. This CDR3 region has 13 residues.

The genes are TRBV10-2 and TRBJ2-6; D uncertain. CDR3 length equals 13 residues. V lost 6 bases and J 4 bases, leaving 7 bases between the germline ends. Germline loops: CDR1 WSHSY, CDR2 SAAADI. In DNA form, the CDR3 reads TGCGCCAGCAGGGTGGTGGGGGCCAACGTCCTGACTTTC. This codes for CASRVVGANVLTF.

This clone was observed once. The rearrangement uses TRBV10-3 and TRBJ1-5; 9 bases are a match to TRBD1. The CDR3 contains 16 residues. Germline trimming cut 6 bases from V and 3 bases from J; bases unmatched to any gene: 9. Germline CDR1 ENHRY, CDR2 SYGVKD. CDR3 region: CAISTQGARNNQPQHF. In DNA form, the CDR3 reads TGTGCCATCAGCACACAGGGGGCGCGAAACAATCAGCCCCAGCATTTT.

The chain joins TRBV28 to TRBJ2-1; 10 nucleotides agree with TRBD2. The CDR3 has 15 residues. V shed 8 bases, J shed 8 bases, and the junction held 12 bases outside the gene matches. Germline V gives CDR1 MDHEN, CDR2 SYDVKM. In nucleotides, the CDR3 is TGTGCCAGCTCTCGGCTAGCGGGAGTAGAAGATGAGCAGTTCTTC. This codes for CASSRLAGVEDEQFF.

This chain joins TRBV5-1 and TRBJ2-2, with no clear D. The CDR3 runs 14 residues. CDR1 is SGHRS and CDR2 is YFSETQ in the germline V gene. Trimming cost V 0 bases and J 4 bases, with 7 bases left between them. CDR3 nucleotides: TGCGCCAGCAGCTTGGTGGGAAGCACCGGGGAGCTGTTTTTT. As protein: CASSLVGSTGELFF. Looking up the rest from reference TRBV5-1 and TRBJ2-2 gives the full variable domain: KAGVTQTPRYLIKTRGQQVTLSCSPISGHRSVSWYQQTPGQGLQFLFEYFSETQRNKGNFPGRFSGRQFSNSRSEMNVSTLELGDSALYLCASSLVGSTGELFFGEGSRLTVL.

In the case of this clone: The same CDR3 also results from other DNA sequences found in this sample. The V call is TRBV15, the J call TRBJ2-5; 8 bases fit TRBD2. Trimming at V came to 1 base and at J to 2 bases, leaving 0 bases not matched to a gene. CDR3 length equals 14 residues. The germline V gene encodes CDR1 LNHNV and CDR2 YYDKDF (reference sequence). CDR3 sequence: CATSRVAGQETQYF. As DNA, the CDR3 is TGTGCCACCAGCAGAGTAGCGGGGCAAGAGACCCAGTACTTC.

The chain joins TRBV19 to TRBJ2-1, with D tentatively TRBD2 (6 bases). The V and J ends lost 8 bases and 2 bases respectively, with 16 bases between them. The CDR3 length is 15 residues. CDR1 LNHDA and CDR2 SQIVND come from the germline V gene (reference sequence). The CDR3 loop is CASRASGGAYNEQFF. CDR3 DNA sequence: TGTGCCAGTCGCGCGTCGGGCGGGGCCTACAATGAGCAGTTCTTC.

In the case of this clone: The same CDR3 arises from other DNA sequences in this sample as well. This chain joins TRBV5-4 and TRBJ2-5; D gene ambiguous. The germline CDR1 and CDR2 sequences are SGHNT and YYREEE (reference sequence). The CDR3 contains 11 residues. V lost 0 bases and J 5 bases, leaving 2 bases between the germline ends. The CDR3 region is CASSLAETQYF. The CDR3 DNA reads TGTGCCAGCAGCTTGGCTGAGACCCAGTACTTC.

This clone has at least ten counts. In DNA form, the CDR3 reads TGTGCCAGCAGTGACGGTAGCAGCTCCAATGAGCAGTTCTTC. This encodes CASSDGSSSNEQFF. The rearrangement links TRBV6-4 to TRBJ2-1; no clear D. Germline CDR1 MRHNA, CDR2 SNTAGT. The CDR3 consists of 14 residues. V gave up 2 bases and J gave up 6 bases, with 11 bases separating them.

This chain joins TRBV11-2 and TRBJ2-3; D remains ambiguous. The CDR3 spans 14 residues. Trimming shortened V by 5 bases and J by 1 base, and 10 bases separated the two germline ends. CDR1 is SGHAT, CDR2 FQNNGV, per germline. Here the CDR3 reads CASSARTRTDTQYF. For the CDR3, the DNA is TGTGCCAGCAGCGCCCGGACGCGCACAGATACGCAGTATTTT.

The chain uses TRBV28 and TRBJ1-2, with TRBD1 matching over 9 bases. Germline V gene data show CDR1 as MDHEN and CDR2 as SYDVKM. The CDR3 spans 17 residues. Germline trimming cut 4 bases from V and 0 bases from J; bases unmatched to any gene: 9. The CDR3 bases are TGTGCCAGCAGTTACTTAGGGGGGACAGGGACTAACTATGGCTACACCTTC. Translating it yields CASSYLGGTGTNYGYTF.

This rearrangement joins TRBV19 to TRBJ1-4; 8 positions agree with TRBD1. V gave up 4 bases and J gave up 4 bases; unmatched junction bases: 5. Germline lookup yields CDR1 LNHDA and CDR2 SQIVND (reference sequence). This CDR3 has 15 amino acids. CDR3 loop: CASSTRTGINEKLFF. CDR3 bases: TGTGCCAGTAGTACTCGGACAGGGATTAATGAAAAACTGTTTTTT.